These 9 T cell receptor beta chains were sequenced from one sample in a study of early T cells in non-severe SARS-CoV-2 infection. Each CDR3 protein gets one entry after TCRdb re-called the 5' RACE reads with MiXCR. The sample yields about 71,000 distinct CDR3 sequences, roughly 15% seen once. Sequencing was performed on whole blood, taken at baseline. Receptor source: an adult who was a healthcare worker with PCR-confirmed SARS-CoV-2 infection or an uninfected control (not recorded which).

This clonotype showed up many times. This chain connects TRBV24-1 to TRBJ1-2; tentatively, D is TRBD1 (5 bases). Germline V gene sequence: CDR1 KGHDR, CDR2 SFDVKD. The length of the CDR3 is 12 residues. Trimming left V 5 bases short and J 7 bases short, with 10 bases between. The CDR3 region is CATSGDSRGYTF. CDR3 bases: TGTGCCACCAGTGGAGACAGCCGTGGCTACACCTTC.

The DNA for the CDR3 is TGTGCCAGCAGCGGTGACTCTGGAAACACCATATATTTT. The encoded protein is CASSGDSGNTIYF. This sequence joins TRBV7-3 and TRBJ1-3; D uncertain. The germline V and J ends were trimmed by 5 bases and 0 bases, with 5 bases remaining between them. The CDR3 is 13 amino acids. Germline V gene lookup returns CDR1 SGHTA and CDR2 FQGTGA.

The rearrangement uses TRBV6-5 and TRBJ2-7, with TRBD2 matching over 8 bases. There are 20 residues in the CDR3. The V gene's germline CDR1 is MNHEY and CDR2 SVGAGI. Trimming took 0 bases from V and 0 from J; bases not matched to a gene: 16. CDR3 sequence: CASSYSKGIAGHPNSYEQYF. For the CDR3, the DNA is TGTGCCAGCAGTTACTCGAAGGGAATAGCGGGACATCCAAACTCCTACGAGCAGTACTTC.

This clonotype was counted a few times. CDR3 in DNA: TGTGCCAGCAGCCAAGATATCAACACCGGGGAGCTGTTTTTT. It codes for CASSQDINTGELFF. This chain uses TRBV3-1 with TRBJ2-2; no clear D gene. Germline CDR1 reads LGHDT; CDR2 reads YNNKEL (reference sequence). The CDR3 loop spans 14 amino acids. V was shortened by 0 bases and J by 2 bases, with 4 bases between the two germline ends.

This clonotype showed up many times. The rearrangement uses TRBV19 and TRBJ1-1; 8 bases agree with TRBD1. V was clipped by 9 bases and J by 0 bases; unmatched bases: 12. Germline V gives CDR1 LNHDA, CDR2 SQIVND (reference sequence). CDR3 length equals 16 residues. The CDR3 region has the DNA TGTGCCAGCAGGCCTACGAGGACAGGGCTGAACACTGAAGCTTTCTTT. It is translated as CASRPTRTGLNTEAFF.

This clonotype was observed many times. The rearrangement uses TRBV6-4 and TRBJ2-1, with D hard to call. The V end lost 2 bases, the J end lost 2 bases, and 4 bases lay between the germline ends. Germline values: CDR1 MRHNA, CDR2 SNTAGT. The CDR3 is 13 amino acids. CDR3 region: CASSDPPYNEQFF. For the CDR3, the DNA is TGTGCCAGCAGTGACCCACCCTACAATGAGCAGTTCTTC.

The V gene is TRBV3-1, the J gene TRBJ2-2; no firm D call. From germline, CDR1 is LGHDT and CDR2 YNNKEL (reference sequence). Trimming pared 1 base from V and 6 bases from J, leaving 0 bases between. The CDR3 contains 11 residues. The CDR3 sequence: CASSQAGELFF. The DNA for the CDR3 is TGTGCCAGCAGCCAAGCCGGGGAGCTGTTTTTT.

The CDR3 DNA follows: TGTGCCAGCAGCTTAGGCGGTAGCGCCGGGGAGCTGTTTTTT. Its translation is CASSLGGSAGELFF. V is TRBV7-9 and J is TRBJ2-2; TRBD2 is a possible D gene (5 bases). Germline values: CDR1 SEHNR, CDR2 FQNEAQ (reference sequence). The germline V and J ends were trimmed by 1 base and 6 bases, with 9 bases remaining between them. This CDR3 has 14 amino acids.

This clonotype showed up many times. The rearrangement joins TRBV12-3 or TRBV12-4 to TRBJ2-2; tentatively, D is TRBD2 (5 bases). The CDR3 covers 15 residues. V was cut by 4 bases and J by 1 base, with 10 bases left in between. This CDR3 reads CASSYAGRNTGELFF. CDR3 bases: TGTGCCAGCAGTTATGCGGGCAGGAACACCGGGGAGCTGTTTTTT.